This T cell receptor beta chain was recorded in a study of T cells in localized non-small cell lung cancer (dated by TCRdb to 2018 to 2020). Turning to the overall study: T cell repertoires of 200 to 250 early-stage NSCLC patients were analyzed, with tumors being compared against uninvolved tumor-adjacent lungs. The cohort consisted of 236 treatment-naive NSCLC patients whose localized lung tumors had been resected. The mean age of the NSCLC patients was roughly 63 years, with 120 to 150 men and 85 to 110 women.

Notes on this clone: No antigen is known for it. No qualities accompany the bases; no much larger clone lies one base away.

Results the study describes overall, beyond this receptor: Longer overall survival was associated with higher blood T cell density, whereas shorter survival was associated with higher adjacent-lung clonality. A median of 57 of the top 100 tumor clones turned up in the paired uninvolved adjacent lung, and some 27 of those clones also ranked among the top 100 of that same adjacent lung. The highest T cell clonality was observed in uninvolved tumor-adjacent lung, where clonality exceeded that of tumor, suggesting that antigenic responses were more focused in uninvolved tumor-adjacent lung. Because the study design was exploratory, TCR variables were selected using unadjusted p-values without false-discovery rate correction. Multi-region tumor sequencing was not performed, so intratumor heterogeneity could not be excluded.

At diagnosis, tumor, uninvolved tumor-adjacent lung and peripheral blood were collected and then preserved as a mix of FFPE and fresh-frozen material. For TCR repertoire profiling, blood samples were analyzed as peripheral blood mononuclear cells. TCR beta CDR3 regions were sequenced from DNA using the immunoSEQ Assay. In the authors' own workflow: To compute T cell density, TCR beta template counts were normalized to usable DNA, which was estimated by amplifying housekeeping genes. Using the preseqR package, richness was estimated by extrapolating to 120,000 templates for tissue samples and 400,000 templates for PBMC samples. Clonality was defined by subtracting Pielou's evenness from one. Tissue-enriched TCRs were identified through differential abundance testing performed on productive amino-acid clonotypes, with a minimum total count of 5 and an alpha of 0.1. The Jaccard Index and the Morisita Overlap Index were used to measure repertoire overlap between compartments. GLIPH grouped TCR beta CDR3s together with public tetramer-defined viral CDR3s, and a viral motif had to include at least three viral sequences and also show V-gene enrichment. TCRdb re-hosts the immuneACCESS table, in-frame sequences only. Its copies lack some clones; in the studies checked, an unresolved V gene accounts for under half of them, and the cause for the rest is not known. V, J and clone size were drawn from that table, and D and trimming were deduced from the DNA. The sample table records approximately 15,000 clones; more than 80% of these occur just once. The ten largest clones add up to approximately 26% of the sample.

This material consisted of peripheral blood, taken before any cancer treatment. The receptor's source is a female donor at least 60 years old with stage I squamous cell lung carcinoma.

The sequence in DNA is TGTGCCAGCAGTTACTCGGGAGACAGGATCTATGGCTACACCTTC. Translated, it gives CASSYSGDRIYGYTF. The V and J genes are TRBV6-5 and TRBJ1-2; the D gene is perhaps TRBD1, on 6 matching bases. From the cysteine through the phenylalanine, the CDR3 covers 15 amino acids. Only the CDR3 DNA stays, 45 bases, in frame from base 1. Trimming removed 0 bases from V and 4 bases from J, leaving 12 bases between the germline ends. From the germline V gene, CDR1 is MNHEY and CDR2 is SVGAGI.